The 19 T cell receptor beta chains presented below share a single source sample, sequenced in a study of vaccination effects on CD4 cells after COVID-19. TCRdb keeps only in-frame clones here, not all; method: immunoSEQ multiplex PCR. The sample shows 50,000 to 65,000 clones, around 81% of them seen only once. Their specific antigens are unknown. Antigen-specific CD4+ T cells were expanded with viral peptide pools in the ViraFEST assay before sequencing. Following 10 days of culture, CD4+ T cells were isolated. This specimen consisted of CD4+ T cells from PBMCs cultured with HCoV-229E spike peptides, obtained before COVID-19 vaccination. The receptor source for this set is a human donor who received a COVID-19 vaccine.

The chain carries TRBV7-2 and TRBJ1-1; D ambiguous. Germline V gene lookup returns CDR1 SGHTA and CDR2 FQGNSA. V was trimmed by 5 bases and J by 1 base, leaving 11 bases between them. The CDR3 is made up of 14 amino acids. The CDR3 DNA is TGTGCCAGCAGCCCACGGTTGACGAACACTGAAGCTTTCTTT. Protein sequence: CASSPRLTNTEAFF.

The J gene is TRBJ2-5, the V gene TRBV4-1; 13 nucleotides line up with TRBD2. V gave up 1 base and J gave up 1 base; unmatched junction bases: 0. The CDR3 loop spans 16 amino acids. Germline V CDR1 and CDR2: MGHRA, YSYEKL. CDR3 residues: CASSQGLAGGQETQYF. The CDR3, as DNA: TGCGCCAGCAGCCAAGGACTAGCGGGGGGCCAAGAGACCCAGTACTTC.

A single count supports this clone. This sequence joins TRBV6-6 and TRBJ2-3; 11 bases fit TRBD1. Germline V gene lookup returns CDR1 MNHNY and CDR2 SVGAGI (reference sequence). The CDR3 is made up of 14 amino acids. V lost 6 bases and J lost 8; bases outside the gene matches: 7. This CDR3 reads CASSFGQGASTQYF. CDR3 DNA sequence: TGTGCCAGCAGCTTCGGACAGGGGGCGAGTACGCAGTATTTT.

The chain recombines TRBV5-6 with TRBJ2-7; TRBD1 matches 9 bases. With 4 bases clipped from V and 4 bases from J, the junction kept 12 bases outside the gene matches. This CDR3 region has 16 residues. Germline CDR1 is SGHDT and CDR2 is YYEEEE. The DNA for the CDR3 is TGTGCCAGCAGCCCCTCGCCCTGGACAGGGGAATACGAGCAGTACGTC. Translating gives CASSPSPWTGEYEQYV.

The chain combines TRBV20-1 with TRBJ2-3; D possibly corresponds to TRBD1 (5 bases). Per the germline V gene, CDR1 is DFQATT and CDR2 is SNEGSKA (reference sequence). The CDR3 is made up of 11 amino acids. Trimming left V 5 bases short and J 7 bases short, with 10 bases between. Here the CDR3 reads CSAYQGYTQYF. The CDR3 DNA sequence: TGCAGTGCTTATCAGGGTTATACGCAGTATTTT.

This clone was seen a handful of times. This CDR3 reads CASSPDIGRSPLHF. Written as DNA, the CDR3 is TGTGCCAGCAGTCCGGACATAGGGCGTTCACCCCTCCACTTT. The rearrangement links TRBV2 to TRBJ1-6, with D maybe TRBD1 (5 bases). Germline CDR1 SNHLY, CDR2 FYNNEI. Trimming shortened V by 5 bases and J by 9 bases, and 14 bases separated the two germline ends. The CDR3 is 14 amino acids.

The V gene is TRBV7-5, the J gene TRBJ1-2; the table's D call TRBD1 went unverified against the DNA. TRBV7-5 represents a pseudogene. The CDR3 consists of 16 residues. The CDR3 DNA reads TGTGCCAGAAGCTTAGAAGGTTCAGGTTGGTTCTATGGCTACACCTTC. Translation gives CARSLEGSGWFYGYTF.

The chain uses TRBV19 and TRBJ2-1; the match to TRBD2 covers 12 bases. This CDR3 comprises 16 residues. The V and J ends lost 4 bases and 2 bases, in that order; junction bases with no gene match: 3. Germline V gives CDR1 LNHDA, CDR2 SQIVND (reference sequence). The CDR3 coding sequence is TGTGCCAGTAGTAGGGCTAGCGGGGGGGCCTACAATGAGCAGTTCTTC. Amino acids: CASSRASGGAYNEQFF.

The V and J genes are TRBV5-1 and TRBJ2-1; D remains ambiguous. V was shortened by 0 bases and J by 0 bases, with 7 bases between the two germline ends. CDR1 is SGHRS, CDR2 YFSETQ, per germline. The CDR3 extends over 15 amino acids. The CDR3 sequence is CASSLGGNSYNEQFF. CDR3 DNA sequence: TGCGCCAGCAGCTTGGGCGGAAACTCCTACAATGAGCAGTTCTTC. The full variable domain, rest sourced from reference TRBV5-1 and TRBJ2-1, is KAGVTQTPRYLIKTRGQQVTLSCSPISGHRSVSWYQQTPGQGLQFLFEYFSETQRNKGNFPGRFSGRQFSNSRSEMNVSTLELGDSALYLCASSLGGNSYNEQFFGPGTRLTVL.

This chain connects TRBV29-1 to TRBJ1-1; tentatively, D is TRBD1 (5 bases). This CDR3 is built from 11 residues. The V and J ends lost 5 bases and 6 bases respectively, with 10 bases between them. Germline CDR1 is SQVTM and CDR2 is ANQGSEA. The CDR3, as DNA: TGCAGCGTTCCCGGGGCACCTGAAGCTTTCTTT. It yields the protein CSVPGAPEAFF.

The chain couples TRBV19 to TRBJ1-2; D is possibly TRBD1 (5 bases). Germline V gives CDR1 LNHDA, CDR2 SQIVND (reference sequence). This CDR3 region has 15 residues. Trimming cost V 7 bases and J 2 bases, with 17 bases left between them. The CDR3: CASTLSSGGNYGYTF. As DNA, the CDR3 is TGTGCCAGTACCCTCTCCTCCGGGGGAAACTATGGCTACACCTTC.

A few counts support this clone. The CDR3 sequence is CASSPLQGAGAFF. In nucleotides, the CDR3 is TGTGCCAGCAGCCCCTTACAGGGGGCTGGAGCTTTCTTT. The rearrangement uses TRBV7-9 and TRBJ1-1; the match to TRBD1 covers 9 bases. The V gene's germline CDR1 is SEHNR and CDR2 FQNEAQ (reference sequence). CDR3 length: 13 residues. V lost 5 bases, J lost 10 bases, and 8 bases stayed unmatched.

This clone was counted only a few times. J is TRBJ1-2 and V is TRBV11-2; D gene unclear. This CDR3 comprises 12 residues. V lost 2 bases to trimming and J lost 6 bases, with 7 bases between them. Germline-derived CDR1 and CDR2 are SGHAT and FQNNGV. In nucleotides, the CDR3 is TGTGCCAGCAGCTTACAACTACATGGCTACACCTTC. It is translated as CASSLQLHGYTF.

The chain is built from TRBV5-4 and TRBJ2-5, with TRBD2 identical over 12 bases. This CDR3 contains 15 residues. Germline CDR1 reads SGHNT; CDR2 reads YYREEE (reference sequence). Trimming took 0 bases from V and 3 from J; bases not matched to a gene: 0. CDR3 in amino acids: CASSLGTSGEETQYF. CDR3 bases: TGTGCCAGCAGCTTGGGGACTAGCGGGGAAGAGACCCAGTACTTC. Together with reference TRBV5-4 and TRBJ2-5, the CDR3 gives the full variable domain: ETGVTQSPTHLIKTRGQQVTLRCSSQSGHNTVSWYQQALGQGPQFIFQYYREEENGRGNFPPRFSGLQFPNYSSELNVNALELDDSALYLCASSLGTSGEETQYFGPGTRLLVL.

The chain combines TRBV5-1 with TRBJ2-5, with 14 bases matching TRBD2. The CDR3 totals 17 residues. CDR1 and CDR2 (germline): SGHRS, YFSETQ. V dropped 4 bases and J dropped 2; count of bases not matched to a gene: 7. CDR3 sequence: CASSRGTSGGTQETQYF. In DNA form, the CDR3 reads TGCGCCAGCAGCCGCGGGACTAGCGGGGGAACACAAGAGACCCAGTACTTC. The variable domain in full, completed from reference TRBV5-1 and TRBJ2-5, reads KAGVTQTPRYLIKTRGQQVTLSCSPISGHRSVSWYQQTPGQGLQFLFEYFSETQRNKGNFPGRFSGRQFSNSRSEMNVSTLELGDSALYLCASSRGTSGGTQETQYFGPGTRLLVL.

The V gene is TRBV15, the J gene TRBJ1-1; no clear D gene. This CDR3 has 16 amino acids. Trimming took off 0 bases at V and 4 bases at J, with 15 bases between the two ends. CDR1 and CDR2 (germline): LNHNV, YYDKDF (reference sequence). For the CDR3, the DNA is TGTGCCACCAGCAGAGATAGAGGAGGATCGACCACTGAAGCTTTCTTT. Protein: CATSRDRGGSTTEAFF.

The chain carries TRBV5-1 and TRBJ2-5; possible D gene TRBD1, 6 bases. Between the trimmed V and J ends, which lost 3 bases and 0 bases, there was a span of 9 bases. The V gene's germline CDR1 is SGHRS and CDR2 YFSETQ. The CDR3 extends over 14 amino acids. This chain's CDR3 is CASSWGRHQETQYF. The CDR3 region has the DNA TGCGCCAGCAGCTGGGGGCGGCACCAAGAGACCCAGTACTTC.

The V call is TRBV11-3, the J call TRBJ2-2; 10 positions match TRBD2. J gave up 6 bases and V 6 bases, and 7 bases lay outside the gene matches. This CDR3 has 15 residues. Germline CDR1 is SGHNT and CDR2 is YENEEA. This chain's CDR3 is CASRLTSGVAGELFF. The CDR3 DNA reads as TGTGCCAGCAGACTTACTAGCGGGGTGGCCGGGGAGCTGTTTTTT.

The rearrangement uses TRBV2 and TRBJ2-4; TRBD1 agrees at 7 bases. Trimming removed 4 bases from V and 6 bases from J; junction bases left unmatched: 6. Per germline, CDR1 SNHLY and CDR2 FYNNEI. The CDR3 totals 14 residues. CDR3 in amino acids: CASSATGSANIQYF. CDR3 in DNA: TGTGCCAGCAGTGCGACAGGGTCAGCAAACATTCAGTACTTC.